The 15 T cell receptor beta chains presented below share a single source sample, sequenced in a study of blood T cell repertoires in COVID-19. Sequencing was performed with immunoSEQ multiplex PCR; in TCRdb, only in-frame clones are kept and a portion is missing. This sample carries about 39,000 clones, approximately 85% of them seen once, and the ten largest clones take less than 4.5%. Sequencing was carried out using peripheral blood. Receptor source: a man between 60 and 75 years old with acute or convalescent COVID-19.

This clone was counted only a few times. This chain links TRBV7-9 with TRBJ1-2; 9 positions match TRBD1. The germline gives CDR1 SEHNR, CDR2 FQNEAQ (reference sequence). V was pared by 5 bases and J by 6 bases, with 7 bases of the junction left unmatched. CDR3 length: 14 amino acids. Here the CDR3 reads CASSRGTGPDGYTF. For the CDR3, the DNA is TGTGCCAGCAGCCGAGGGACAGGGCCGGATGGCTACACCTTC.

V usage is TRBV6-6 and J usage is TRBJ2-3; TRBD1 is a possible D gene (5 bases). The V gene's germline CDR1 is MNHNY and CDR2 SVGAGI (reference sequence). This CDR3 has 17 residues. V lost 5 bases and J 1 base, leaving 19 bases between the germline ends. This chain's CDR3 is CASSLGLVGEGTDTQYF. CDR3 sequence (DNA): TGTGCCAGCAGTCTCGGCCTCGTAGGGGAAGGCACAGATACGCAGTATTTT.

The chain recombines TRBV7-6 with TRBJ2-1, with TRBD2 as a possible D gene (5 bases). Germline CDR1 SGHVS, CDR2 FNYEAQ. Trimming took off 4 bases at V and 8 bases at J, with 15 bases between the two ends. CDR3 length: 14 residues. CDR3 sequence: CASSSRVGSDEQFF. CDR3 nucleotides: TGTGCCAGCAGCTCCCGTGTGGGGAGCGATGAGCAGTTCTTC.

The rearrangement links TRBV7-2 to TRBJ2-6, with a weak D call TRBD2 (5 bases). Germline V gives CDR1 SGHTA, CDR2 FQGNSA. The V end lost 5 bases, the J end lost 6 bases, and 11 bases lay between the germline ends. The CDR3 runs to 14 residues. The CDR3 spells CASSPERVANVLTF. DNA for the CDR3: TGTGCCAGCAGCCCCGAGAGGGTGGCCAACGTCCTGACTTTC.

The V and J genes are TRBV5-6 and TRBJ1-2; 7 bases map to TRBD1. The germline gives CDR1 SGHDT, CDR2 YYEEEE. The CDR3 is 14 amino acids. V shed 4 bases and J 1 base; nucleotides not matched to a gene: 4. The CDR3 sequence is CASSLDRHNYGYTF. CDR3 sequence (DNA): TGTGCCAGCAGCCTGGACAGGCATAACTATGGCTACACCTTC.

The chain has TRBV6-6 and TRBJ1-5; D is unresolved. The V and J ends lost 8 bases and 1 base respectively, with 15 bases between them. Per the germline V gene, CDR1 is MNHNY and CDR2 is SVGAGI (reference sequence). The CDR3 runs 15 residues. This chain's CDR3 is CASCIGSGSNQPQHF. CDR3 bases: TGTGCCAGCTGTATTGGGTCGGGGAGCAATCAGCCCCAGCATTTT.

This clone was seen only once. The chain has TRBV25-1 and TRBJ1-1; 8 bases are shared with TRBD1. The trim removed 5 bases at V and 5 bases at J, leaving 7 bases unmatched. The CDR3 runs to 14 residues. CDR1 and CDR2 from the germline V gene are MGHDK and SYGVNS. The CDR3 reads CASSLQGGRTEAFF. The CDR3 DNA reads TGTGCCAGCAGTTTACAGGGGGGGAGGACTGAAGCTTTCTTT. The full variable domain, its missing parts supplied by reference TRBV25-1 and TRBJ1-1, is EADIYQTPRYLVIGTGKKITLECSQTMGHDKMYWYQQDPGMELHLIHYSYGVNSTEKGDLSSESTVSRIRTEHFPLTLESARPSHTSQYLCASSLQGGRTEAFFGQGTRLTVV.

This chain links TRBV9 with TRBJ2-3, with 10 nucleotides matching TRBD2. Germline V gene lookup returns CDR1 SGDLS and CDR2 YYNGEE. There are 18 residues in the CDR3. Germline trimming cut 0 bases from V and 5 bases from J; bases unmatched to any gene: 12. The CDR3 region has the DNA TGTGCCAGCAGCGTAGAGGCAGCGGGGGGGATTAAAAAAGATACGCAGTATTTT. As protein: CASSVEAAGGIKKDTQYF. Complete variable domain (other parts from reference TRBV9 and TRBJ2-3): DSGVTQTPKHLITATGQRVTLRCSPRSGDLSVYWYQQSLDQGLQFLIQYYNGEERAKGNILERFSAQQFPDLHSELNLSSLELGDSALYFCASSVEAAGGIKKDTQYFGPGTRLTVL.

The chain has TRBV10-3 and TRBJ1-2; possibly TRBD1 for D (6 bases). Germline loops: CDR1 ENHRY, CDR2 SYGVKD. There are 13 residues in the CDR3. The V gene lost 6 bases and the J gene lost 4 bases, with 12 bases spanning the gap. The CDR3 bases are TGTGCCATCAGGGGGGACAAACTCTATGGCTACACCTTC. Translation: CAIRGDKLYGYTF.

The chain employs TRBV2 and TRBJ1-1, with D possibly TRBD1 on 6 matching bases. Germline V CDR1 and CDR2: SNHLY, FYNNEI. V was clipped by 0 bases and J by 6 bases, with 14 bases between them. This CDR3 spans 15 amino acids. CDR3 sequence: CASSEAAGSGAEAFF. The DNA for the CDR3 is TGTGCCAGCAGTGAAGCGGCGGGCTCAGGGGCTGAAGCTTTCTTT.

J is TRBJ2-1 and V is TRBV6-5; 10 bases map to TRBD2. The CDR3 has 15 amino acids. CDR1 is MNHEY and CDR2 is SVGAGI in the germline V gene. Trimming removed 5 bases from V and 6 bases from J; junction bases left unmatched: 7. As DNA, the CDR3 is TGTGCCAGCAGTCCCCGTACTAGCGGGACCAATGAGCAGTTCTTC. It codes for CASSPRTSGTNEQFF.

The CDR3 region has the DNA TGCAGCGTTGTCCGGGCGGGAGGGCCACTTGAGCAGTTCTTC. Translating it yields CSVVRAGGPLEQFF. The chain is built from TRBV29-1 and TRBJ2-1; 9 nucleotides align to TRBD2. The CDR3 is 14 residues long. Germline values: CDR1 SQVTM, CDR2 ANQGSEA. V was clipped by 4 bases and J by 9 bases; unmatched bases: 10.

Written as DNA, the CDR3 is TGTGCCAGCAGTTTATCTATTCCTTCTGGGGCCAACGTCCTGACTTTC. Its protein product is CASSLSIPSGANVLTF. The chain recombines TRBV27 with TRBJ2-6; D is ambiguous. This CDR3 has 16 residues. The germline gives CDR1 MNHEY, CDR2 SMNVEV (reference sequence). V was shortened by 0 bases and J by 1 base, with 7 bases between the two germline ends. The full variable domain, its missing parts supplied by reference TRBV27 and TRBJ2-6, is EAQVTQNPRYLITVTGKKLTVTCSQNMNHEYMSWYRQDPGLGLRQIYYSMNVEVTDKGDVPEGYKVSRKEKRNFPLILESPSPNQTSLYFCASSLSIPSGANVLTFGAGSRLTVL.

This chain joins TRBV5-1 and TRBJ2-3; TRBD2 might be the D (6 bases). There are 14 residues in the CDR3. CDR1 and CDR2 (germline): SGHRS, YFSETQ. V shed 5 bases and J shed 2 bases, with 12 bases lying between them. CDR3 residues: CASRRDFPTDTQYF. CDR3 nucleotide sequence: TGCGCCAGCAGGCGGGACTTCCCCACAGATACGCAGTATTTT. Supplemented by reference TRBV5-1 and TRBJ2-3, the full variable domain reads KAGVTQTPRYLIKTRGQQVTLSCSPISGHRSVSWYQQTPGQGLQFLFEYFSETQRNKGNFPGRFSGRQFSNSRSEMNVSTLELGDSALYLCASRRDFPTDTQYFGPGTRLTVL.

This chain uses TRBV10-2 with TRBJ2-3; tentatively, D is TRBD1 (6 bases). Germline V gene sequence: CDR1 WSHSY, CDR2 SAAADI. Trimming took 10 bases from V and 4 from J, leaving 18 bases between them. CDR3 length: 14 amino acids. Written as DNA, the CDR3 is TGCGCCACCCGGAGCCAGGGGCGAGCAGATACGCAGTATTTT. It specifies CATRSQGRADTQYF.